The text below deals with one TCR beta chain. The CDR3 totals 15 residues. From germline, CDR1 is MNHEY and CDR2 SMNVEV (reference sequence). The ends were cut back, 6 bases at V and 6 bases at J, with 18 bases in the middle. This sample was included in a study of blood T cell repertoires in COVID-19. Turning to the study itself: COVID-19 samples collected from the United States, Italy and Spain covered acute and convalescent phases. From T cells, B-cell-depleted T cells, or PBMCs came the material, which was cDNA or gDNA.

In the authors' workflow: Reference gene primer amplification yielded estimated nucleated cell counts. Here immunoSEQ multiplex PCR was the method, and the copy in TCRdb shows in-frame clones only, minus some. The DNA gave D and trimming, while V, J and clone size come from that table. The data hold 200,000 to 300,000 clones, with under 90% observed a single time. The source of this sequence is a man in his sixties with acute or convalescent COVID-19. The sequencing input was peripheral blood. V gene TRBV27 combines with J gene TRBJ2-1; D gene unclear. The CDR3 bases are TGTGCCAGCAGGCCACAGAATACCCACCCCAATGAGCAGTTCTTC. Protein product: CASRPQNTHPNEQFF.